This is a list of T cell receptor beta chains from one sample in a study of OX40 agonist ivuxolimab in advanced cancers. Method: immunoSEQ multiplex PCR; TCRdb's copy keeps in-frame clones and lacks some. The data contain 77,000 or so clones, 94% of them singletons. This material consisted of CD4+ or CD8+ T cells sorted from blood, taken in a trial of the OX40 agonist ivuxolimab. These receptors were taken from an adult with an advanced solid tumor such as melanoma, head and neck, liver or kidney cancer. CDR3s include the opening cysteine and the closing phenylalanine or tryptophan. The order of the fields is J gene, V gene, CDR3 protein.

TRBJ2-1 | TRBV4-3 | CASSQDSGLGITSYNEQFF
TRBJ2-7 | TRBV28 | CASSPWTGGQEEQYF
TRBJ2-5 | TRBV12-5 | CASGYTGEREETQYF
TRBJ1-1 | TRBV6-6 | CASRSIRDRGNTEAFF
TRBJ2-2 | TRBV7-9 | CASSYRTVEDTGELFF
TRBJ2-7 | TRBV10-3 | CASSISEGFSYEQYF
TRBJ2-3 | TRBV5-4 | CASSHEPGLVYTDTQYF
TRBJ1-1 | TRBV7-8 | CASGALRGTDNTEAFF
TRBJ1-2 | TRBV6-4 | CASSDEQGALGGYTF
TRBJ2-7 | TRBV7-9 | CASSASQAGWAGPGF
TRBJ1-4 | TRBV16 | CASSRPYDRGNEKLFF
TRBJ1-4 | TRBV28 | CASSWGREEKLFF
TRBJ2-7 | TRBV19 | CASSLPQPLQQYEQYF
TRBJ2-2 | TRBV5-1 | CASSFSSETGELFF
TRBJ1-1 | TRBV30 | CAWSVGREAFF
TRBJ1-5 | TRBV6-5 | CASSERAIPQPQHF
TRBJ2-7 | TRBV7-9 | CASSFPPTGRSYEQYF
TRBJ2-7 | TRBV19 | CASSIGRSREQYF
TRBJ1-5 | TRBV5-8 | CASSLAKGPNSNQPQHF
TRBJ2-7 | TRBV7-6 | CASARTGLYEQYF
TRBJ1-2 | TRBV29-1 | CSVRPPDSSNYGYTF
TRBJ2-3 | TRBV29-1 | CSVRLAGGITDTQYF
TRBJ1-2 | TRBV28 | CASREGAFYGYTF
TRBJ2-5 | TRBV2 | CASTWTIQETQYF
TRBJ1-1 | TRBV19 | CASSTPGQGTNTEAFF
TRBJ2-7 | TRBV7-9 | CASSPDRYEQYF
TRBJ2-1 | TRBV27 | CASSPLGNPNNEQFF
TRBJ2-7 | TRBV28 | CASSHLAVHYEQYF
TRBJ2-7 | TRBV16 | CASSQSGGDSPYEQYF
TRBJ1-2 | TRBV19 | CASSIVGVVANYGYTF
TRBJ2-3 | TRBV7-6 | CASSLLVTDTQYF
TRBJ1-1 | TRBV14 | CASSQLTLTGTGTEAFF
TRBJ2-1 | TRBV19 | CASSPRTSPNEQFF
TRBJ2-7 | TRBV14 | CASSLLSATFYEQYF
TRBJ2-3 | TRBV2 | CASEGLTDTQYF
TRBJ2-1 | TRBV15 | CATSRDRDRSYNEQFF
TRBJ1-4 | TRBV11-2 | CASSSPGTVNEKLFF
TRBJ2-1 | TRBV5-1 | CASSGGAIFQFF
TRBJ1-5 | TRBV28 | CASSLFLNQPQHF
TRBJ1-6 | TRBV5-1 | CASSPMGSPGSPLHF
TRBJ2-1 | TRBV9 | CASSVGLWGGVSEQFF
TRBJ1-2 | TRBV19 | CASRPNVGDGLYGYTF
TRBJ1-1 | TRBV27 | CASSFTVNTEAFF
TRBJ1-3 | TRBV6-6 | CASSKGQRRNTIYF
TRBJ1-5 | TRBV19 | CAGGNQPQHF
TRBJ1-1 | TRBV19 | CASTAVSGLSNTEAFF
TRBJ2-2 | TRBV9 | CASSVRGSPGQRAANTGELFF
TRBJ1-5 | TRBV6-5 | CASTEVRNQPQHF
TRBJ2-2 | TRBV7-9 | CASSPREGANTGELFF
TRBJ1-1 | TRBV27 | CASKLGNTEAFF